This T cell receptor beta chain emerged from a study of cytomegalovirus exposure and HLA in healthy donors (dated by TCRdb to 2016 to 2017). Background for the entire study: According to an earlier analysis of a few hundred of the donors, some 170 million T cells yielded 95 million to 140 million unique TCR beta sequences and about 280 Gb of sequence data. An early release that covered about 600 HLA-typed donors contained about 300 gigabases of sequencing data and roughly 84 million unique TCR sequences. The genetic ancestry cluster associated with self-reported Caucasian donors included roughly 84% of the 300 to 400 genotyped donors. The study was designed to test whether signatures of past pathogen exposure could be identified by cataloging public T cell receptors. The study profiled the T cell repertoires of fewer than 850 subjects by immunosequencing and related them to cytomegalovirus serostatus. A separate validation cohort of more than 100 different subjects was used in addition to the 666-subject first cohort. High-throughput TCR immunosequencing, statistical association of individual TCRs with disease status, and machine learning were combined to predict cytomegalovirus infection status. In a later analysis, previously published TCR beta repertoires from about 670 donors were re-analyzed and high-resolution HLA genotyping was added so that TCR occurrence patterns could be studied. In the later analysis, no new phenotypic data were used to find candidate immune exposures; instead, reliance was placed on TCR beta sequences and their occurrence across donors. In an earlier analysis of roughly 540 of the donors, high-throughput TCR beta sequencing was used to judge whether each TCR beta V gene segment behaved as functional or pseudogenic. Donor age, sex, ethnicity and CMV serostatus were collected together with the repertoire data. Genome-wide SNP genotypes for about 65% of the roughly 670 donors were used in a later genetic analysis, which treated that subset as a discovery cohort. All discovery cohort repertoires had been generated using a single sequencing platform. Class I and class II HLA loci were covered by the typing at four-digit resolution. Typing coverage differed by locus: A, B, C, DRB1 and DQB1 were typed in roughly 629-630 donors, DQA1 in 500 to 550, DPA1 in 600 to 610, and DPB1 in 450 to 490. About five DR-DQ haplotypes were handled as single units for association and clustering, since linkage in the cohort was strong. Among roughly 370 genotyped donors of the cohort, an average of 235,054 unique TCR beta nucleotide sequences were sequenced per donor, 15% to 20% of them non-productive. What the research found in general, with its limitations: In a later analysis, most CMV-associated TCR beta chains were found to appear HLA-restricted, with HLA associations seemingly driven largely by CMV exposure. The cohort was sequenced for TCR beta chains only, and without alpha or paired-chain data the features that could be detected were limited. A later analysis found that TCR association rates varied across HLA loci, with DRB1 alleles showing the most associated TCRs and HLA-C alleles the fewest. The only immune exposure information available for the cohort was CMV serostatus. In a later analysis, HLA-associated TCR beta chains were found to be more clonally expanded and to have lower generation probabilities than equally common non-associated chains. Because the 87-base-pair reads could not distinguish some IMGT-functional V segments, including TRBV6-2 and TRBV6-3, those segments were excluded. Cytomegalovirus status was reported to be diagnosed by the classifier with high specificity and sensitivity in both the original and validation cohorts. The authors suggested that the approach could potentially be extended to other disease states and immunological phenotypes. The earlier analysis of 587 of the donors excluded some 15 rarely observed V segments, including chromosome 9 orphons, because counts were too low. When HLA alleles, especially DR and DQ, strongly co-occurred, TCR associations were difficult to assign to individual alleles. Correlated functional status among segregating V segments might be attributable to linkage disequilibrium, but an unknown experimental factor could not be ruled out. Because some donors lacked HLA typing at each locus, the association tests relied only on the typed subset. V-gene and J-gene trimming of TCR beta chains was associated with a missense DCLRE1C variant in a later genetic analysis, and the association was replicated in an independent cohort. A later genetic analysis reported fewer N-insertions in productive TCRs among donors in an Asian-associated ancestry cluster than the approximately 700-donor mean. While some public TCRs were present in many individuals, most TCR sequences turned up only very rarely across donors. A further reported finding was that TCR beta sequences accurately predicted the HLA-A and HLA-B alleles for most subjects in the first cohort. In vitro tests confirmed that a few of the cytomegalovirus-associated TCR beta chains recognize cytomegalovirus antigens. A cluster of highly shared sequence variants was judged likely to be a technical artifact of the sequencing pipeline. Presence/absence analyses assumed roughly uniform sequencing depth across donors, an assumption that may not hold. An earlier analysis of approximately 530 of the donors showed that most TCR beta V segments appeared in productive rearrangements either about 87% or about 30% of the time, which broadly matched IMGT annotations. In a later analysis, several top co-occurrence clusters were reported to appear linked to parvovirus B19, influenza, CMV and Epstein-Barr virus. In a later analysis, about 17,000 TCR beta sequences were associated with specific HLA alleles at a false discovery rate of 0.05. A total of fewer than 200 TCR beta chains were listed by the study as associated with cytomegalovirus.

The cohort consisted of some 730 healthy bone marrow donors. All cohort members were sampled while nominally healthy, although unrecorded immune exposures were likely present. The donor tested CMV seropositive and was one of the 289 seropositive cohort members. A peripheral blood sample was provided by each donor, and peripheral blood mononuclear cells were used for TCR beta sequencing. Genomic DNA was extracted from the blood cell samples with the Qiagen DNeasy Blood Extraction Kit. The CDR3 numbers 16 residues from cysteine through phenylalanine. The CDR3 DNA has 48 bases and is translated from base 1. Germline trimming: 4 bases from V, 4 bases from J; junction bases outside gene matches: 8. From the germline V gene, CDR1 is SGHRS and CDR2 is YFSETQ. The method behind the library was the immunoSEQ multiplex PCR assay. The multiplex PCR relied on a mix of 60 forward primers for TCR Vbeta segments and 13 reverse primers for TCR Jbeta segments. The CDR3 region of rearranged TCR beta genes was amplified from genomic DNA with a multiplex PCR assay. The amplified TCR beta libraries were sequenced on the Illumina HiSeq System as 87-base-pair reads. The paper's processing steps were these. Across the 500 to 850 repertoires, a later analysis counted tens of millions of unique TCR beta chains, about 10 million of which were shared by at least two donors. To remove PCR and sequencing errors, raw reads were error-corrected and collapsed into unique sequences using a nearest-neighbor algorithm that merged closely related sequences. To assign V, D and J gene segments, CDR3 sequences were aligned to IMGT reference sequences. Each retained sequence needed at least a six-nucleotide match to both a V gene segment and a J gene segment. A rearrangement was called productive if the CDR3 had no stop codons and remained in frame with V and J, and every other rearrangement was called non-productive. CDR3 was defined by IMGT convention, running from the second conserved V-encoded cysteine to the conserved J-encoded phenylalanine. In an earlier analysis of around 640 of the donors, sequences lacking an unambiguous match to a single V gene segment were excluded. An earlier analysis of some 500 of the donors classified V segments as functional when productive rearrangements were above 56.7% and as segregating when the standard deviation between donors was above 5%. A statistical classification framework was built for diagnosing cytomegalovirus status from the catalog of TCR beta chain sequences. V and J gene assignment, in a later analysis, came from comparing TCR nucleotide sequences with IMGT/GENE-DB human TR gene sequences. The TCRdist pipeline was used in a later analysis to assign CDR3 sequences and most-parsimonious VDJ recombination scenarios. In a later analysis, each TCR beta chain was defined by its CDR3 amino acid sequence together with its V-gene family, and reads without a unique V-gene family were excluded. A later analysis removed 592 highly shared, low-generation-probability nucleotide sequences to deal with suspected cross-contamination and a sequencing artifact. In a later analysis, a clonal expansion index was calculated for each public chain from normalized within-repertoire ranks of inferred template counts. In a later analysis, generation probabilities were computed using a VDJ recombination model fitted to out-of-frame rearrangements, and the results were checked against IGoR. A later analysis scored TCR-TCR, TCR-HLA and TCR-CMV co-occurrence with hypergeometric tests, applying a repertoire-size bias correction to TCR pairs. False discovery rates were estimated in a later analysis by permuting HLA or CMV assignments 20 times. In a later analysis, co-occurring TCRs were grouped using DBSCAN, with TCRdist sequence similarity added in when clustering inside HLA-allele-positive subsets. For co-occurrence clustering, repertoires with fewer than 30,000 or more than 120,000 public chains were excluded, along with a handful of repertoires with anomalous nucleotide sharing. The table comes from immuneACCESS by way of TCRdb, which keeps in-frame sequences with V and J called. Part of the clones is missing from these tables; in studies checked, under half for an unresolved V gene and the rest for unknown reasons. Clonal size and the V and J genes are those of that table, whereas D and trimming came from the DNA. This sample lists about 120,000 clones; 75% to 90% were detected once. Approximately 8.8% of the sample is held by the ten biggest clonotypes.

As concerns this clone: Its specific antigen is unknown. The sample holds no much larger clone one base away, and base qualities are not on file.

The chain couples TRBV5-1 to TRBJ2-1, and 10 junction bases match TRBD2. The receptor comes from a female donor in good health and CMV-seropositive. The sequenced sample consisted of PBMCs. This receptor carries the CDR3 CASSILAGAPYNEQFF. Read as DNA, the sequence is TGCGCCAGCAGCATTCTAGCGGGGGCCCCATACAATGAGCAGTTCTTC.